These 14 T cell receptor beta chains came from one sample sequenced in a study of blood T cell repertoires in COVID-19. The protocol was immunoSEQ multiplex PCR, while the TCRdb copy is restricted to in-frame clones and leaves out a portion. The sample includes roughly 290,000 clones, around 87% of them seen just once. Sequences were obtained from PBMCs or T cells enriched from blood (not recorded which). These receptors all come from a woman aged 18-30 years with acute COVID-19.

This chain joins TRBV28 and TRBJ2-3; tentatively, D is TRBD1 (5 bases). The CDR3 length is 11 residues. Trimming shortened V by 6 bases and J by 8 bases, and 9 bases separated the two germline ends. Germline V gene lookup returns CDR1 MDHEN and CDR2 SYDVKM. The DNA of the CDR3 is TGTGCCAGCAGCTATAGGGGTACGCAGTATTTT. Protein product: CASSYRGTQYF.

V is TRBV30 and J is TRBJ2-7; 9 bases are a match to TRBD1. CDR3 length: 13 amino acids. Trimming cost V 5 bases and J 2 bases; bases outside gene matches: 4. Germline-derived CDR1 and CDR2 are GTSNPN and SVGIG (reference sequence). CDR3 nucleotide sequence: TGTGCCTGGCGAGGGACAGGGACCTACGAGCAGTACTTC. Translation: CAWRGTGTYEQYF.

The chain employs TRBV18 and TRBJ2-2; D gene unclear. Trimming left V 1 base short and J 8 bases short, with 8 bases between. The CDR3 is made up of 13 amino acids. CDR1 and CDR2 from the germline V gene are KGHSH and LQKENI. The CDR3 nucleotides are TGTGCCAGCTCACCACTCCGTGAGGGGGAGCTGTTTTTT. Its protein product is CASSPLREGELFF.

This chain joins TRBV11-2 and TRBJ1-2, with TRBD1 matching over 8 bases. Germline V CDR1 and CDR2: SGHAT, FQNNGV. The CDR3 totals 16 residues. V trimming: 5 bases; J trimming: 4 bases; junction bases outside the gene matches: 12. In DNA form, the CDR3 reads TGTGCCAGCAGCCTGGACAGGGTTACGGTTAGCTATGGCTACACCTTC. This translates into CASSLDRVTVSYGYTF.

As regards this clone: The same CDR3 can be traced to other DNA sequences in this sample. The chain links TRBV19 to TRBJ2-7; D possibly corresponds to TRBD2 (5 bases). Trimming pared 2 bases from V and 0 bases from J, leaving 5 bases between. This CDR3 has 13 amino acids. Germline CDR1 is LNHDA and CDR2 is SQIVND (reference sequence). The CDR3 DNA reads TGTGCCAGTAGTATACGGGACTCCTACGAGCAGTACTTC. As protein: CASSIRDSYEQYF. The full variable domain, rest sourced from reference TRBV19 and TRBJ2-7, is DGGITQSPKYLFRKEGQNVTLSCEQNLNHDAMYWYRQDPGQGLRLIYYSQIVNDFQKGDIAEGYSVSREKKESFPLTVTSAQKNPTAFYLCASSIRDSYEQYFGPGTRLTVT.

The V call is TRBV28, the J call TRBJ2-7; D not certain. From germline, CDR1 is MDHEN and CDR2 SYDVKM. There are 17 residues in the CDR3. With 3 bases removed from V and 1 base from J, the gap between germline ends came to 19 bases. The CDR3 nucleotides are TGTGCCAGCAGTTTTGGCCTGAAGCCGAACAGATCCTACGAGCAGTACTTC. This encodes CASSFGLKPNRSYEQYF.

The chain is built from TRBV29-1 and TRBJ1-4; possibly TRBD1 for D (6 bases). The CDR3 covers 12 residues. V shed 6 bases and J shed 8 bases, with 13 bases lying between them. Looked up from germline, CDR1 is SQVTM and CDR2 is ANQGSEA. The CDR3 sequence: CSVRRGGEKLFF. The CDR3 DNA follows: TGCAGCGTCCGGAGGGGGGGGGAAAAACTGTTTTTT.

The chain joins TRBV4-3 to TRBJ1-6; no reliable D call. The V end was cut by 0 bases, the J end by 7 bases, with 13 bases between. Germline V gene sequence: CDR1 LGHNA, CDR2 YSLEER. This CDR3 is built from 16 residues. For the CDR3, the DNA is TGCGCCAGCAGCCAAGATAGGTTAGGAGAGAATTCACCCCTCCACTTT. Protein product: CASSQDRLGENSPLHF.

The chain recombines TRBV7-9 with TRBJ2-1; 8 bases are a match to TRBD1. Unmatched junction bases numbered 12, after V lost 6 bases and J lost 8 bases. CDR3 length: 15 residues. The V gene's germline CDR1 is SEHNR and CDR2 FQNEAQ (reference sequence). The CDR3 sequence: CASSREQGAGDEQFF. Here the CDR3 DNA reads TGTGCCAGCAGTCGGGAGCAGGGGGCGGGCGATGAGCAGTTCTTC.

CDR3 in DNA: TGTGCCAGCAGCCTACGGACTAGCATCCTGTACAATGAGCAGTTCTTC. Its protein product is CASSLRTSILYNEQFF. V usage is TRBV13 and J usage is TRBJ2-1; 8 bases agree with TRBD2. Germline V gene sequence: CDR1 PRHDT, CDR2 FYEKMQ (reference sequence). Trimming at V came to 5 bases and at J to 4 bases, leaving 10 bases not matched to a gene. CDR3 length equals 16 residues.

This chain connects TRBV28 to TRBJ2-1; D call uncertain. The V end was cut by 7 bases, the J end by 6 bases, with 16 bases between. Germline V CDR1 and CDR2: MDHEN, SYDVKM. The CDR3 length is 14 residues. CDR3 in amino acids: CASTQLPSRNEQFF. CDR3 coding DNA: TGTGCCAGCACCCAACTCCCCTCGCGCAATGAGCAGTTCTTC.

The chain uses TRBV5-6 and TRBJ2-1; D might be TRBD2 (6 bases). Trimming cost V 1 base and J 1 base, with 12 bases left between them. Germline CDR1 SGHDT, CDR2 YYEEEE. This CDR3 comprises 16 residues. CDR3 nucleotide sequence: TGTGCCAGCAGCTTGCCGGGAGTTCGATCCTACAATGAGCAGTTCTTC. This translates into CASSLPGVRSYNEQFF.

This sequence joins TRBV5-1 and TRBJ1-1; the D is unclear. Germline CDR1 reads SGHRS; CDR2 reads YFSETQ. The CDR3 sequence is 13 residues long. Trimming cost V 1 base and J 8 bases, with 12 bases left between them. CDR3 nucleotide sequence: TGCGCCAGCAGCTTGTCGGGGTCTCAGGAAGCTTTCTTT. Translating gives CASSLSGSQEAFF.

The V and J genes are TRBV6-2 or TRBV6-3 and TRBJ2-5, with 12 bases identical to TRBD2. This CDR3 region has 19 residues. Germline lookup yields CDR1 MNHEY and CDR2 SVGEGT. The J segment lost 5 bases and the V segment lost 5 bases, leaving 18 bases of the junction unmatched. The CDR3 DNA sequence: TGTGCCAGCAGTGACCCGACTAGCGGGAGATTTCATGGTGACGAGACCCAGTACTTC. Its translation: CASSDPTSGRFHGDETQYF.